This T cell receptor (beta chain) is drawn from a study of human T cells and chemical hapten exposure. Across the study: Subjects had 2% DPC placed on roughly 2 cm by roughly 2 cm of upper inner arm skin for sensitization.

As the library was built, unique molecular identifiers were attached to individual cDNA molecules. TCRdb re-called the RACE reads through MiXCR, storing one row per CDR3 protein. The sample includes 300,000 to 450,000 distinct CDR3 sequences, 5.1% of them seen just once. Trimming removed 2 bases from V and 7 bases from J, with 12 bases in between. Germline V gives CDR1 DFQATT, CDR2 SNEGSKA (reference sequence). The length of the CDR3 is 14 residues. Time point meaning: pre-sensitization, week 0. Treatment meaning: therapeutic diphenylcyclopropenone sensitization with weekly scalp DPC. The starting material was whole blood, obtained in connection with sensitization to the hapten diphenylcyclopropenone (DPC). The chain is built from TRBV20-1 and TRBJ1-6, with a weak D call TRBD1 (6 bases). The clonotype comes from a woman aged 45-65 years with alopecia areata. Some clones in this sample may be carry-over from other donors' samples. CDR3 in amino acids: CSARIQGSNSPLHF. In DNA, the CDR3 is TGCAGTGCTAGAATACAGGGATCAAATTCACCCCTCCACTTT.